This note documents a single T cell receptor beta chain sequence. What it recognizes is unknown. This record comes from a study of persistence of HIV-infected CD4 T cells. Study-level information: A median of approximately eight years of suppressive ART preceded sampling. Anti-CD3/anti-CD28 beads activated more cells than antigen stimulation did.

Cells were stimulated nonspecifically with anti-CD3/anti-CD28 magnetic beads. Sorting of responding CD4+ T cells relied on upregulated CD40 ligand together with CD69. Donors had undetectable plasma HIV-1 RNA, under 50 copies/mL, for 4+ years. The libraries were made with immunoSEQ version 4 in survey mode. Profiled with immunoSEQ multiplex PCR; TCRdb holds only in-frame clones, not every one. The sample records roughly 43,000 clones, approximately 91% being singletons. The CDR3 contains 17 residues. Trimming pared 0 bases from V and 0 bases from J, leaving 14 bases between. Germline CDR1 and CDR2: MNHEY and SMNVEV (reference sequence).

This material consisted of CD4+ T cells sorted from PBMCs after roughly 18-hour stimulation, taken from a patient who received antiretroviral therapy. The receptor was derived from an adult man with HIV who was CMV-seropositive. V usage is TRBV27 and J usage is TRBJ1-1; TRBD1 might be the D (6 bases). CDR3 residues: CASSLSTRQGMNTEAFF. The CDR3 DNA sequence: TGTGCCAGCAGTTTATCGACTCGGCAGGGGATGAACACTGAAGCTTTCTTT.